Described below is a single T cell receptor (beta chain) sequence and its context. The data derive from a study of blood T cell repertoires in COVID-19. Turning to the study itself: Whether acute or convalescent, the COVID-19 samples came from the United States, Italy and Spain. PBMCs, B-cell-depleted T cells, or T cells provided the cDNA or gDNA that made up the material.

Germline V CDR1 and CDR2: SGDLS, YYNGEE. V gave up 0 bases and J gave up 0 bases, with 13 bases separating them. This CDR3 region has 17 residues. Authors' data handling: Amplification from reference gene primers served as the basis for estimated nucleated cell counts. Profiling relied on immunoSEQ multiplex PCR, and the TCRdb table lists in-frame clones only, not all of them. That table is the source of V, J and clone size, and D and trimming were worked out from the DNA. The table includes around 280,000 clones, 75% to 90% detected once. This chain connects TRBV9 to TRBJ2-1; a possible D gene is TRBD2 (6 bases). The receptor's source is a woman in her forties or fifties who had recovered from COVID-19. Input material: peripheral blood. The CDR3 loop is CASSVERGRGSYNEQFF. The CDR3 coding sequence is TGTGCCAGCAGCGTAGAACGCGGGCGGGGCTCCTACAATGAGCAGTTCTTC.